This passage covers 13 T cell receptor beta chains from one sample sequenced in a study of cytomegalovirus exposure and HLA in healthy donors. Primers for the PCR totalled 60 Vbeta and 13 Jbeta. The table came from immunoSEQ multiplex PCR; TCRdb's copy has only in-frame clones and leaves some out. The sample yields about 130,000 clones, around four fifths seen once. Sequencing used PBMCs. The receptors come from a man aged 18 to 30 in good health and CMV-seropositive.

The chain links TRBV28 to TRBJ1-1; the match to TRBD1 covers 9 bases. The CDR3 has 14 amino acids. The V segment lost 4 bases and the J segment 4 bases; nucleotides outside the gene matches: 4. From germline, CDR1 is MDHEN and CDR2 SYDVKM. CDR3 DNA: TGTGCCAGCAGTTCCTGGGACAGGGCCACTGAAGCTTTCTTT. The encoded protein is CASSSWDRATEAFF.

The chain has TRBV11-3 and TRBJ2-1; 9 nucleotides align to TRBD2. Germline CDR1 reads SGHNT; CDR2 reads YENEEA. CDR3 size: 14 residues. V lost 0 bases and J lost 6; bases outside the gene matches: 0. CDR3 nucleotides: TGTGCCAGCAGCTTAGAAGCGGGGGGCAATGAGCAGTTCTTC. Amino acid sequence: CASSLEAGGNEQFF.

The chain links TRBV5-1 to TRBJ2-3; no firm D call. Germline lookup yields CDR1 SGHRS and CDR2 YFSETQ. The CDR3 has 14 amino acids. V was trimmed by 4 bases and J by 5 bases, leaving 14 bases between them. The CDR3 DNA reads as TGCGCCAGCAGCCTTCAAGCGCCCGGAGATACGCAGTATTTT. Its translation: CASSLQAPGDTQYF.

This clone appeared a single time. The rearrangement uses TRBV7-3 and TRBJ2-5; no definite D call. This CDR3 is 12 amino acids long. Trimming left V 1 base short and J 5 bases short, with 5 bases between. Per the germline V gene, CDR1 is SGHTA and CDR2 is FQGTGA. CDR3 amino acids: CASSLNGETQYF. The CDR3, as DNA: TGTGCCAGCAGCTTAAACGGGGAGACCCAGTACTTC.

The CDR3 bases are TGCGCCAGCAGCCGCACAAAGGACAGAACCGGGGAGCTGTTTTTT. Protein sequence: CASSRTKDRTGELFF. The rearrangement joins TRBV4-1 to TRBJ2-2; maybe TRBD1 (6 bases). The CDR3 covers 15 residues. From germline, CDR1 is MGHRA and CDR2 YSYEKL. V was clipped by 4 bases and J by 5 bases, with 14 bases between them.

This chain connects TRBV9 to TRBJ2-3; D may be TRBD2 (7 bases). Germline CDR1 SGDLS, CDR2 YYNGEE. The CDR3 contains 15 residues. V was cut by 3 bases and J by 4 bases, with 15 bases left in between. The CDR3 sequence is CASSGTLGGPDTQYF. The CDR3 DNA reads TGTGCCAGCAGCGGAACCCTCGGGGGGCCAGATACGCAGTATTTT.

This clone was seen once. V gene TRBV30 combines with J gene TRBJ2-3; D ambiguous. Trimming took 2 bases from V and 4 from J, leaving 4 bases between them. Per germline, CDR1 GTSNPN and CDR2 SVGIG (reference sequence). CDR3 length: 11 amino acids. CDR3 nucleotide sequence: TGTGCCTGGAGTTATGCAGATACGCAGTATTTT. Translating it yields CAWSYADTQYF.

The chain combines TRBV19 with TRBJ2-7; 7 bases are a match to TRBD1. Looked up from germline, CDR1 is LNHDA and CDR2 is SQIVND (reference sequence). J lost 4 bases, V lost 5 bases, and 8 bases had no gene match. This CDR3 spans 14 amino acids. DNA of the CDR3: TGTGCCAGTAGTTTCGCGACAGGGCATTACGAGCAGTACTTC. This translates into CASSFATGHYEQYF.

V is TRBV2 and J is TRBJ2-1, with TRBD2 identical over 7 bases. Germline lookup yields CDR1 SNHLY and CDR2 FYNNEI. The J segment lost 3 bases and the V segment lost 6 bases, leaving 5 bases of the junction unmatched. The CDR3 sequence is 14 residues long. The CDR3 here is CASSRTSFYNEQFF. The CDR3 nucleotides read TGTGCCAGCAGCCGGACTAGTTTCTACAATGAGCAGTTCTTC.

The chain recombines TRBV5-6 with TRBJ1-2; D may be TRBD1 (6 bases). V was cut by 3 bases and J by 5 bases, with 8 bases left in between. The germline CDR1 and CDR2 sequences are SGHDT and YYEEEE. The CDR3 is 12 residues long. The CDR3 reads CASSSGQYGYTF. The CDR3 region has the DNA TGTGCCAGCAGCTCTGGACAGTATGGCTACACCTTC.

The V call is TRBV13, the J call TRBJ2-7, with D perhaps matching TRBD2 (5 bases). The CDR3 loop spans 15 amino acids. Germline lookup yields CDR1 PRHDT and CDR2 FYEKMQ (reference sequence). Trimming cost V 5 bases and J 1 base, with 15 bases left between them. The CDR3 loop is CASSPRGLGSYEQYF. The CDR3 nucleotides are TGTGCCAGCAGCCCCCGGGGTCTAGGGTCCTACGAGCAGTACTTC.

This clone was detected a few times. The chain links TRBV5-4 to TRBJ2-6; tentative D call: TRBD1 (5 bases). Per germline, CDR1 SGHNT and CDR2 YYREEE (reference sequence). The V end lost 2 bases, the J end lost 1 base, and 7 bases lay between the germline ends. This CDR3 comprises 15 residues. Here the CDR3 DNA reads TGTGCCAGCAGCTTTCAGGGATCTGGGGCCAACGTCCTGACTTTC. Protein: CASSFQGSGANVLTF.

The chain couples TRBV6-6 to TRBJ1-5, with D uncertain. Germline V CDR1 and CDR2: MNHNY, SVGAGI (reference sequence). V was shortened by 7 bases and J by 4 bases, with 14 bases between the two germline ends. The CDR3 contains 14 residues. CDR3 DNA sequence: TGTGCCAGCATGGTAGTAAGGGAGAATCAGCCCCAGCATTTT. This encodes CASMVVRENQPQHF.